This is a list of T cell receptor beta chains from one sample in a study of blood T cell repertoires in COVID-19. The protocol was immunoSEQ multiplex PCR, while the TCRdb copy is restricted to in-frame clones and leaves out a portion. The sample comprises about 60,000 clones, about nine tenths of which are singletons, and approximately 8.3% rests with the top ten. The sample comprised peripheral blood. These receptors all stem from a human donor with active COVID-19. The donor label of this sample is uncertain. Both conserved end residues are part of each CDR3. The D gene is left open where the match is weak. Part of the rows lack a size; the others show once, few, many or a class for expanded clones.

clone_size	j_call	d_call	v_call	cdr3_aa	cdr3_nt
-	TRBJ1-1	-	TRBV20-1	CSASSGHEAFF	TGCAGTGCTAGTTCAGGGCACGAAGCTTTCTTT
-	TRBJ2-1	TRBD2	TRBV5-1	CASSWGLAGSSYNEQFF	TGCGCCAGCAGCTGGGGACTAGCGGGAAGCTCCTACAATGAGCAGTTCTTC
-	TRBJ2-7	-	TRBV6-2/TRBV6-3	CASSYGLWIYEQYF	TGTGCCAGCAGTTACGGGCTATGGATCTACGAGCAGTACTTC
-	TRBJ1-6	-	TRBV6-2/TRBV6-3	CASSFTRTRDNSPLHF	TGTGCCAGCAGTTTCACCCGGACGAGGGATAATTCACCCCTCCACTTT
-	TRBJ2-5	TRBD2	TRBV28	CASSRPEAGGKETQYF	TGTGCCAGCAGTAGGCCGGAGGCGGGGGGGAAAGAGACCCAGTACTTC
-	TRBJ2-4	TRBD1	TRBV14	CASSQLAQGAKNIQYF	TGTGCCAGCAGCCAATTGGCACAGGGGGCCAAAAACATTCAGTACTTC
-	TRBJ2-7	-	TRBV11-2	CASSSNLYEQYF	TGTGCCAGCAGCTCCAACTTATACGAGCAGTACTTC
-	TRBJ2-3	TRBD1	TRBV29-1	CSAYGGTGFTDTQYF	TGCAGCGCGTACGGCGGGACAGGGTTCACAGATACGCAGTATTTT
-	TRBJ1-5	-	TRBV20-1	CSASSPLSSGSNQPQHF	TGCAGTGCTAGTTCCCCCTTATCCTCGGGTAGCAATCAGCCCCAGCATTTT
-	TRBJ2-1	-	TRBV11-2	CASSPTARVYNEQFF	TGTGCCAGCAGCCCTACCGCCAGGGTGTACAATGAGCAGTTCTTC
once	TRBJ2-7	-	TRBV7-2	CASSLVQQGYEQYF	TGTGCCAGCAGCTTAGTCCAGCAGGGCTACGAGCAGTACTTC
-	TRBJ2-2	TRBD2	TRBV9	CASSVPRGGSNTGELFF	TGTGCCAGCAGCGTACCTCGGGGGGGCTCCAACACCGGGGAGCTGTTTTTT
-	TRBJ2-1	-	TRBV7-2	CASSFFSGTPPYNEQFF	TGTGCCAGCAGCTTTTTTTCCGGGACTCCCCCCTACAATGAGCAGTTCTTC
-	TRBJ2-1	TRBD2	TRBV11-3	CASSLATFTSGSSYNEQFF	TGTGCCAGCAGCTTAGCCACCTTTACTAGCGGGTCCTCCTACAATGAGCAGTTCTTC
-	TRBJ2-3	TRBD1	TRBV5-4	CASRDGQGATDTQYF	TGTGCCAGCAGAGACGGACAGGGGGCAACAGATACGCAGTATTTT
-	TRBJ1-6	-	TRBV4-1	CASSQTSSYNSPLHF	TGCGCCAGCAGCCAAACCAGCTCCTATAATTCACCCCTCCACTTT
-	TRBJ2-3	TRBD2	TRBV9	CASSVTRTSGRAGGDTQYF	TGTGCCAGCAGCGTCACCCGGACTAGCGGGAGGGCCGGAGGAGATACGCAGTATTTT
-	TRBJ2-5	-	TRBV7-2	CASRPTRRPQETQYF	TGTGCCAGCAGGCCTACTAGGAGGCCCCAAGAGACCCAGTACTTC
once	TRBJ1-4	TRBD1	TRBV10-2	CASSEATGGNEKLLF	TGCGCCAGCAGTGAGGCTACAGGGGGAAATGAAAAACTGCTTTTT
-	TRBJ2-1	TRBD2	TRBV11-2	CASSRLAGGPSSYNEQFF	TGTGCCAGCAGCCGACTAGCGGGAGGGCCGAGCTCCTACAATGAGCAGTTCTTC
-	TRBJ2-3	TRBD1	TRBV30	CAWSLGTVTDTQYF	TGTGCCTGGAGCCTAGGGACAGTCACAGATACGCAGTATTTT
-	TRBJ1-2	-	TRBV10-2	CASSESGAPTNYGYTF	TGCGCCAGCAGTGAGTCGGGGGCGCCGACTAACTATGGCTACACCTTC
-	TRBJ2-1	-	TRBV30	CAWSVPGRNNEQFF	TGTGCCTGGAGTGTACCAGGGAGGAACAATGAGCAGTTCTTC
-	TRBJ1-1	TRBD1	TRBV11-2	CASSFPLAGGTEAFF	TGTGCCAGCAGCTTCCCCCTGGCAGGGGGGACTGAAGCTTTCTTT
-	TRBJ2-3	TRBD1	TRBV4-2	CASSLGQGKSDTQYF	TGTGCCAGCAGCCTAGGACAGGGGAAGTCAGATACGCAGTATTTT
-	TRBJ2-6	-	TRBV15	CATSRDYSSGANVLTF	TGTGCCACCAGCAGGGACTATAGCTCTGGGGCCAACGTCCTGACTTTC
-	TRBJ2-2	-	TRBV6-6	CASTQEGGELFF	TGTGCCAGCACCCAGGAAGGCGGGGAGCTGTTTTTT
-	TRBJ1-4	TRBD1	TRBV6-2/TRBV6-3	CASSDTDRGEHEKLFF	TGTGCCAGCAGTGATACGGACAGGGGCGAGCATGAAAAACTGTTTTTT
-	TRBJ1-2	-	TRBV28	CASSLTGRNYGYTF	TGTGCCAGCAGTTTAACGGGGAGGAACTATGGCTACACCTTC
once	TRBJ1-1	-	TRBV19	CASSISMNTEAFF	TGTGCCAGTAGTATTTCTATGAACACTGAAGCTTTCTTT
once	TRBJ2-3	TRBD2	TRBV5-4	CASSLANAGGPSDTQYF	TGTGCCAGCAGCTTGGCCAACGCGGGGGGGCCTTCGGATACGCAGTATTTT
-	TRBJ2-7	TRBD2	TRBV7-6	CASSLMAGGDYEQYF	TGTGCCAGCAGCTTAATGGCGGGGGGAGACTACGAGCAGTACTTC
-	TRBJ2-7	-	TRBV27	CASIRGSSYEQYF	TGTGCCAGCATACGGGGTTCCTCCTACGAGCAGTACTTC
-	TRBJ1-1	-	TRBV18	CASSPPGSNTEAFF	TGTGCCAGCTCACCCCCAGGATCGAACACTGAAGCTTTCTTT
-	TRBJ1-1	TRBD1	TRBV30	CAWSPRVGTGGLNTEAFF	TGTGCCTGGAGTCCGAGGGTAGGGACAGGGGGATTGAACACTGAAGCTTTCTTT
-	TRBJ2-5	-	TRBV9	CASRTPLETQYF	TGTGCCAGCAGGACTCCTTTGGAGACCCAGTACTTC
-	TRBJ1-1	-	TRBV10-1	CASSDPPPTGNTEAFF	TGCGCCAGCAGTGATCCCCCGCCGACGGGGAACACTGAAGCTTTCTTT
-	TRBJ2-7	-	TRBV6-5	CASQRVGIVYEQYF	TGTGCCAGCCAGAGGGTAGGGATAGTCTACGAGCAGTACTTC
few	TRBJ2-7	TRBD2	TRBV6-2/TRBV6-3	CASSYSRTSGRRLYEQYF	TGTGCCAGCAGTTACTCGAGGACTAGCGGGCGAAGGCTCTACGAGCAGTACTTC
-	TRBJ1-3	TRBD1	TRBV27	CASSLSTGLGNTIYF	TGTGCCAGCAGTTTATCGACAGGGCTTGGAAACACCATATATTTT
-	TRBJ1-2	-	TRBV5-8	CASSLDLNGYGYTF	TGTGCCAGCAGCTTGGACCTGAACGGGTATGGCTACACCTTC
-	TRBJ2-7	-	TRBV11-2	CASRRLSVVAAKYEQYF	TGTGCCAGCAGACGTCTATCCGTGGTAGCTGCGAAGTACGAGCAGTACTTC
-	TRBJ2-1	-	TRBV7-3	CASSLSGESSYNEQFF	TGTGCCAGCAGCTTAAGCGGGGAGAGCTCCTACAATGAGCAGTTCTTC
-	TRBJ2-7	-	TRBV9	CASSVGAQVLYEQYF	TGTGCCAGCAGCGTAGGGGCCCAGGTTCTATACGAGCAGTACTTC
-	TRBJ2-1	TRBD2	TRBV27	CASSLGTSGSAWKINEQFF	TGTGCCAGCAGTCTCGGGACTAGCGGGAGCGCCTGGAAGATTAATGAGCAGTTCTTC
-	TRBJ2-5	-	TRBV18	CASSPQGETQYF	TGTGCCAGCTCACCCCAGGGGGAGACCCAGTACTTC
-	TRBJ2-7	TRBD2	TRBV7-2	CASSSWTSGGPSYEQYF	TGTGCCAGCAGCTCCTGGACTAGCGGGGGACCCTCCTACGAGCAGTACTTC
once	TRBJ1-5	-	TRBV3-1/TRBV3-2	CTSSQEGPGLNQPQHF	TGTACCAGCAGCCAGGAGGGGCCGGGTCTCAATCAGCCCCAGCATTTT
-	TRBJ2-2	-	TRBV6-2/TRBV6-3	CASSYPRTEKNTGELFF	TGTGCCAGCAGTTACCCCCGGACAGAGAAGAACACCGGGGAGCTGTTTTTT
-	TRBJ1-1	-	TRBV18	CASSPNLNGAGGAEAFF	TGTGCCAGCTCCCCAAATCTGAATGGCGCAGGCGGGGCTGAAGCTTTCTTT
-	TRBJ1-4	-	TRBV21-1	CASSKRGNKNEKLFF	TGTGCCAGCAGCAAGCGAGGAAACAAAAATGAAAAACTGTTTTTT
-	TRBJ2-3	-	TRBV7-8	CASSLNRGTDTQYF	TGTGCCAGCAGCTTAAACAGGGGCACAGATACGCAGTATTTT